The TCR beta chain described here comes from a study of blood T cells in healthy people across ages. The authors ran a second PCR of about 7 to 11 cycles using a sample-barcoded 5' primer and a J-beta primer mix. One entry per CDR3 protein results from TCRdb running MiXCR on the 5' RACE reads. This table holds 600,000 to 850,000 distinct CDR3 sequences, around 25% found once. The sample was also linked to a second study, of T cells of mothers and their children.

This clonotype was sampled from a boy between 10 and 17 years old in good health. What was sequenced was blood.

The CDR3 spells CASSQVGTSGTYNEQFF. The CDR3 bases are TGTGCCAGCAGCCAAGTGGGGACTAGCGGCACCTACAATGAGCAGTTCTTC. The V and J genes are TRBV4-2 and TRBJ2-1, with TRBD2 matching 11 bases. J was trimmed by 2 bases and V by 1 base; bases with no gene match: 4. This CDR3 comprises 17 residues. CDR1 is LGHNA and CDR2 is YNFKEQ in the germline V gene.